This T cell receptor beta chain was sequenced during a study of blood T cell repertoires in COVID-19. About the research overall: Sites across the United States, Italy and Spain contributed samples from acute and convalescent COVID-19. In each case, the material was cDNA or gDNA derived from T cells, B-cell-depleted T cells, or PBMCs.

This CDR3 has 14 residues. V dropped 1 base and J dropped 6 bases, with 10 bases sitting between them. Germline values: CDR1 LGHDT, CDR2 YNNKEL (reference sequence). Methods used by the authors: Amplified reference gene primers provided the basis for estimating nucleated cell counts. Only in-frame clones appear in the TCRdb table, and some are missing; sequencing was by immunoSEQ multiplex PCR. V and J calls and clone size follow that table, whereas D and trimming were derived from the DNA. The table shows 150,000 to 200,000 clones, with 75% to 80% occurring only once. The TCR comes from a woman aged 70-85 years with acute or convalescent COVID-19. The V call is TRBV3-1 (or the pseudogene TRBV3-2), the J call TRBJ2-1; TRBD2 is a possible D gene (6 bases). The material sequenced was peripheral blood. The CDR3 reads CASSQAGAGNEQFF. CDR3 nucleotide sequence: TGTGCCAGCAGCCAAGCGGGAGCCGGCAATGAGCAGTTCTTC.